A selection of T cell receptor beta chains follows, all from one sample in a study of vaccination and CD4 T cells after COVID-19. Their antigens are not known. Each CDR3 protein gets one entry after TCRdb re-called the PCR reads with MiXCR. Here the sample spans some 7,000 distinct CDR3 sequences, about 31% being singletons. Sequenced material: CD4+ T cells from blood, cultured in vitro. The receptor set was obtained from a human donor in good health. The CDR3 runs from the conserved cysteine through the conserved F or W. The D gene is left open where the match is weak. Clone size is given for some rows only: seen once, a few or many times, or a class if the clone is expanded.

>-|TRBV6-5|few|TRBJ1-1
TGTGCCAGCAGTTCCGGAGGACAGCCGAACACTGAAGCTTTCTTT
CASSSGGQPNTEAFF
>TRBD1|TRBV6-5|few|TRBJ1-5
TGTGCCAGCAGTTACGTACAGGGGGCGAATCAGCCCCAGCATTTT
CASSYVQGANQPQHF
>-|TRBV9|-|TRBJ1-2
TGTGCCAGCAGCGTAGCCGCCACACCCGCTAACTATGGCTACACCTTC
CASSVAATPANYGYTF
>-|TRBV7-3|few|TRBJ2-2
TGTGCCAGCAGCTTAATGGCCGGACTCTCCGGGGAGCTGTTTTTT
CASSLMAGLSGELFF
>-|TRBV7-6|-|TRBJ2-1
TGTGCCAGCAGCTTATTTATCGGGGGGCCCTACAATGAGCAGTTCTTC
CASSLFIGGPYNEQFF
>-|TRBV9|-|TRBJ2-3
TGTGCCAGCAGCGGGGGTTTCACAGGGCGGACAGATACGCAGTATTTT
CASSGGFTGRTDTQYF
>TRBD2|TRBV7-9|-|TRBJ2-3
TGTGCCAGCAACCAGGCTGGCCTTAGCGGGGGTCACACAGATACGCAGTATTTT
CASNQAGLSGGHTDTQYF
>-|TRBV7-9|few|TRBJ1-5
TGTGCCAGCAGCTCCCAGCAGGATGGTAGCAATCAGCCCCAGCATTTT
CASSSQQDGSNQPQHF
>-|TRBV30|-|TRBJ2-5
TGTGCCTGGGGGGGTGGGCAGGGGCAAGAGACCCAGTACTTC
CAWGGGQGQETQYF
>-|TRBV10-2|few|TRBJ1-5
TGCGCCAGCAGTGTCAGCAGCAATCAGCCCCAGCATTTT
CASSVSSNQPQHF
>TRBD2|TRBV4-1|-|TRBJ2-5
TGCGCCAGCAGCCAAGAGCGGGGGGGCCAAGAGATCCAGTACTTC
CASSQERGGQEIQYF